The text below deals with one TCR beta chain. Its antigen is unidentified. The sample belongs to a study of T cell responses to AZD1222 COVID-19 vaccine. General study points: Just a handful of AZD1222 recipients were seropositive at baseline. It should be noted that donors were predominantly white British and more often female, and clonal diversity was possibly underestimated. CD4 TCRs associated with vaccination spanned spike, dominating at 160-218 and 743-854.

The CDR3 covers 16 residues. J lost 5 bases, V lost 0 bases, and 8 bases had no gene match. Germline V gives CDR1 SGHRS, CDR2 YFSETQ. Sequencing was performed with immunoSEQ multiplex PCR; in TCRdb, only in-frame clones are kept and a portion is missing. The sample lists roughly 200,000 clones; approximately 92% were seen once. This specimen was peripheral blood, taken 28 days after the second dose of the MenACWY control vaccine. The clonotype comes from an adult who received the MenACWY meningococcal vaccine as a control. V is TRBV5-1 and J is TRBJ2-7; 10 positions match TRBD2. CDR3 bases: TGCGCCAGCAGCTTGGATGGTCTAGCGGGAGTAAACGAGCAGTACTTC. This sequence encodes CASSLDGLAGVNEQYF.